Listed below are T cell receptor beta chains from one sample, sequenced in a study of cytomegalovirus exposure and HLA in healthy donors. TCRdb keeps only in-frame clones here, not all; method: immunoSEQ multiplex PCR. The data show 40,000 to 55,000 clones, with about 78% seen just once and less than 4% held by the top ten. The sample consisted of PBMCs. These TCRs come from a woman aged 25 to 39 in good health and CMV-seronegative. The CDR3 runs from the conserved cysteine through the conserved F or W. D genes are given only for firm matches. Clone size is shown for a subset of rows, as once, few, many or a class of expanded clone.

d_call	clone_size	v_call	j_call	cdr3_nt	cdr3_aa
.	.	TRBV7-9	TRBJ1-1	TGTGCCAGCAGCTTAGGGCAGTGGAACACTGAAGCTTTCTTT	CASSLGQWNTEAFF
.	.	TRBV29-1	TRBJ2-3	TGCAGCGTTGAGCCCATAAGCGGGCCCTTCACAGATACGCAGTATTTT	CSVEPISGPFTDTQYF
TRBD1	.	TRBV5-1	TRBJ1-1	TGCGCCAGCAGCGAGGGACAGACCTTCTTT	CASSEGQTFF
TRBD2	.	TRBV9	TRBJ2-1	TGTGCCAGCAGCGTCGGGACTAGCGACTACAATGAGCAGTTCTTC	CASSVGTSDYNEQFF
.	.	TRBV6-6	TRBJ1-5	TGTGCCAGCAGCCTCGCAGGGCTTAATCAGCCCCAGCATTTT	CASSLAGLNQPQHF
TRBD1	.	TRBV19	TRBJ2-7	TGTGCCAGTAGTATAAAGGGGACAGGGGCCTACGAGCAGTACTTC	CASSIKGTGAYEQYF
TRBD1	.	TRBV5-1	TRBJ2-4	TGCGCCAGCAGCCTGGGACAGGGGGGCATTCAGTACTTC	CASSLGQGGIQYF
TRBD1	.	TRBV19	TRBJ1-5	TGTGCCAGTATGGAGCAGGGGGGACAGCCCCAGCATTTT	CASMEQGGQPQHF
TRBD2	.	TRBV9	TRBJ2-1	TGTGCCAGCAGCTTGGGACTAGCGGGGGTTGGTGAGCAGTTCTTC	CASSLGLAGVGEQFF
TRBD1	.	TRBV11-2	TRBJ2-3	TGTGCCAGCAGCTTAGGACGGGACAGGGGCCGGGATACGCAGTATTTT	CASSLGRDRGRDTQYF
.	.	TRBV18	TRBJ1-6	TGTGCCAGCTCCCTGCGGGGTGGCGGTAATTCACCCCTCCACTTT	CASSLRGGGNSPLHF
TRBD1	few	TRBV29-1	TRBJ2-7	TGCAGCGTGCCGGGACAGGGAACCCACGAGCAGTACTTC	CSVPGQGTHEQYF
TRBD2	.	TRBV28	TRBJ2-3	TGTGCCAGCAGTCCCTCTGGCGGGGGTGGCACAGATACGCAGTATTTT	CASSPSGGGGTDTQYF
.	.	TRBV30	TRBJ1-1	TGTGCCTACTCAGGGGTAGCGAACACTGAAGCTTTCTTT	CAYSGVANTEAFF
TRBD1	few	TRBV11-2	TRBJ2-1	TGTGCCAGCAGCCTGGGACAGGGTAAAAATGAGCAGTTCTTC	CASSLGQGKNEQFF
TRBD2	.	TRBV15	TRBJ2-1	TGTGCCACCAGCACCGGACTAGCGGCGGGCAATGAGCAGTTCTTC	CATSTGLAAGNEQFF
.	.	TRBV30	TRBJ1-6	TGTGCCTGGAGTGTAAGCCTAGAAGGAAGGTCACCCCTCCACTTT	CAWSVSLEGRSPLHF
.	.	TRBV28	TRBJ2-2	TGTGCCAGCAGCCTCCCGGGGCAGGGAGGAACCGGGGAGCTGTTTTTT	CASSLPGQGGTGELFF
.	.	TRBV30	TRBJ2-1	TGTGCCTGGAGGGATCGGAGCCGCTCCGAGCAGTTCTTC	CAWRDRSRSEQFF
TRBD1	.	TRBV30	TRBJ1-2	TGTGCCTGGAACCCGGGACAGGGGAGACGCTACACCTTC	CAWNPGQGRRYTF
TRBD2	.	TRBV7-8	TRBJ2-3	TGTGCCAGCAGCTTATTGAGCGGGGGGGAAAGCACAGATACGCAGTATTTT	CASSLLSGGESTDTQYF
TRBD1	.	TRBV28	TRBJ1-3	TGTGCCAGCAGTTTTGACAGGGGGCGGAACACCATATATTTT	CASSFDRGRNTIYF
.	.	TRBV5-1	TRBJ2-1	TGCGCCAGCAGCTTTCCTTCCAATGAGCAGTTCTTC	CASSFPSNEQFF
.	.	TRBV28	TRBJ2-1	TGTGCCAGCAACCTAACCCCAATGAGTGAGCAGTTCTTC	CASNLTPMSEQFF
.	.	TRBV7-2	TRBJ2-2	TGTGCCAGCAGCTTGGGCAGGGACACCGGGGAGCTGTTTTTT	CASSLGRDTGELFF
.	few	TRBV5-1	TRBJ1-1	TGCGCCAGCAGCTTGCAGGGCTCCTTTGAAGCTTTCTTT	CASSLQGSFEAFF
TRBD1	.	TRBV30	TRBJ1-5	TGTGCCTGGAGTTCATGGGGACAGGTCAATCAGCCCCAGCATTTT	CAWSSWGQVNQPQHF
TRBD1	.	TRBV4-1	TRBJ1-3	TGCGCCAGCAGCCAGGCAACAGGGGGAACAGGAAACACCATATATTTT	CASSQATGGTGNTIYF
.	few	TRBV11-3	TRBJ1-1	TGTGCCAGCAGCTTAGGACACACAATCGATGGCACTGAAGCTTTCTTT	CASSLGHTIDGTEAFF
.	few	TRBV7-9	TRBJ1-2	TGTGCCAGCAGCTTTCAGGGAGGCGGCTACACCTTC	CASSFQGGGYTF
.	few	TRBV4-1	TRBJ2-4	TGCGCCAGCAGCCAAGATAGCGGCCTAGCGTTACGCGTTACTTTC	CASSQDSGLALRVTF
TRBD1	.	TRBV4-1	TRBJ2-1	TGCGCCAGCAGCCAAACTTTCCCGGGACAGGGTTCCCATGAGCAGTTCTTC	CASSQTFPGQGSHEQFF
.	.	TRBV19	TRBJ2-5	TGTGCCAGTAGTATAGGGGACTCCCTGGGGGAGACCCAGTACTTC	CASSIGDSLGETQYF
.	.	TRBV27	TRBJ2-7	TGTGCCAGCAGGCCAGAAACATTAAAAACCTACGAGCAGTACTTC	CASRPETLKTYEQYF
TRBD2	.	TRBV30	TRBJ2-5	TGTGCCTGGAGTGTAGGTAGCGGGGGGGAGACCCAGTACTTC	CAWSVGSGGETQYF
.	.	TRBV19	TRBJ1-2	TGTGCCAGTAGTATCGGGCAGGGGCAGGGCTACACCTTC	CASSIGQGQGYTF
.	.	TRBV6-5	TRBJ1-1	TGTGCCAGCAGGGAGGTCAGGGGCCGGACTGAAGCTTTCTTT	CASREVRGRTEAFF
.	few	TRBV5-1	TRBJ1-1	TGCGCCAGCAGCGAGGACAGTGAAGCTTTCTTT	CASSEDSEAFF
TRBD1	few	TRBV15	TRBJ1-1	TGTGCCACCCAGGACAGGGCCAACACTGAAGCTTTCTTT	CATQDRANTEAFF
TRBD2	.	TRBV5-1	TRBJ2-5	TGCGCCAGCAGCTTGTCCCCGGGAGGGGATGAGACCCAGTACTTC	CASSLSPGGDETQYF
TRBD1	.	TRBV10-3	TRBJ1-5	TGTGCCATCAGTGCTATGGCAGGGGGTCAGCCCCAGCATTTT	CAISAMAGGQPQHF
.	.	TRBV10-3	TRBJ2-7	TGTGCCATCAGGACACAGGGAACCGAGCAGTACTTC	CAIRTQGTEQYF
.	.	TRBV19	TRBJ1-2	TGTGCCAGTACCTCCCAGTGGGCAGGCTATGGCTACACCTTC	CASTSQWAGYGYTF
TRBD1	.	TRBV6-5	TRBJ1-6	TGTGCCAGCAGTACAGGGACAGCTTATAATTCACCCCTCCACTTT	CASSTGTAYNSPLHF
.	.	TRBV15	TRBJ2-3	TGTGCCACCAGCAGAGGCGAAGCGTCAGATACGCAGTATTTT	CATSRGEASDTQYF
TRBD1	.	TRBV29-1	TRBJ2-7	TGCAGCGTCACCGGGACAGAAGCCTACGAGCAGTACTTC	CSVTGTEAYEQYF
.	few	TRBV10-2	TRBJ1-4	TGCGCCAGCAGTGTTCGCGGGACGGTGAATGAAAAACTGTTTTTT	CASSVRGTVNEKLFF
.	.	TRBV27	TRBJ2-7	TGTGCCAGCAGTTCCCCGAGTGGGGGGAACTACGAGCAGTACTTC	CASSSPSGGNYEQYF
TRBD2	.	TRBV6-5	TRBJ2-3	TGTGCCAGCAGTAGACTAGCGGGTGGCTACGATACGCAGTATTTT	CASSRLAGGYDTQYF